This T cell receptor beta chain was sequenced for a study of T cells in Graves' hyperthyroidism and ophthalmopathy. Whole-study results and caveats: Appearing also in blood were most of the thyroid clonotypes expanded above 0.001.

The table lists this clonotype with many counts. Its antigen remains unknown. Germline CDR1 and CDR2: MGHRA and YSYEKL. The CDR3 length is 17 residues. Trimming removed 4 bases from V and 1 base from J; junction bases left unmatched: 9. TCR beta CDR3 sequences were amplified from RNA transcripts. The HTBI primer set drove a first-round RT-PCR of the TCR CDR3. Each CDR3 protein is one row after TCRdb ran MiXCR on the multiplex PCR reads. The sample has about 350,000 distinct CDR3 sequences, 15% to 20% seen once. Uncontrolled infection, other autoimmune disease, pregnancy or lactation led to exclusion. The study based diagnoses on clinical symptoms, serum thyroxine and TRAb, thyroid ultrasound and orbital computed tomography.

The chain has TRBV4-1 and TRBJ1-5, with 8 bases matching TRBD1. Sample: blood. The receptor's source is a woman aged 40-49 years with Graves' ophthalmopathy. The CDR3 sequence is CASSPRGPWVSNQPQHF. The DNA of the CDR3 is TGCGCCAGCAGCCCCAGGGGGCCCTGGGTAAGCAATCAGCCCCAGCATTTT.